This is a list of T cell receptor beta chains from one sample in a study of CD8 T cells in Susac syndrome. TCRdb re-called the immunoSEQ multiplex PCR reads with MiXCR, one entry per CDR3 protein. The sample records some 120,000 distinct CDR3 sequences, about 92% being singletons. The sequenced sample was CD8+ T cells from PBMCs. The receptors originated from a human donor with multiple sclerosis. The CDR3 runs from the conserved cysteine through the conserved F or W. D genes are given only for firm matches. Only some rows state a clone size, as once, few, many or a class for expanded clones.

CDR3: CASSLGQGSYF
DNA: TGTGCCAGCAGCTTAGGACAAGGGTCCTACTTC
size: .
J: TRBJ2-7
D: .
V: TRBV11-2

CDR3: CASLLGTSFSNEQFF
DNA: TGTGCCAGCCTCCTCGGGACTAGCTTTTCCAATGAGCAGTTCTTC
size: .
J: TRBJ2-1
D: TRBD2
V: TRBV6-1

CDR3: CASSFFPGAAGELFF
DNA: TGTGCCAGCAGCTTTTTCCCAGGGGCGGCCGGGGAGCTGTTTTTT
size: .
J: TRBJ2-2
D: .
V: TRBV7-9

CDR3: CATSARTSGRAEQFF
DNA: TGTGCCACCAGTGCGAGAACTAGCGGGAGGGCTGAGCAGTTCTTC
size: .
J: TRBJ2-1
D: TRBD2
V: TRBV24-1

CDR3: CAIGTGRPETQYF
DNA: TGTGCCATCGGAACGGGACGGCCAGAGACCCAGTACTTC
size: .
J: TRBJ2-5
D: .
V: TRBV10-3

CDR3: CSVPHLGPDTQYF
DNA: TGCAGCGTTCCGCATCTCGGTCCAGATACGCAGTATTTT
size: .
J: TRBJ2-3
D: .
V: TRBV29-1

CDR3: CSVEGQVKETQYF
DNA: TGCAGCGTTGAAGGTCAAGTGAAAGAGACCCAGTACTTC
size: .
J: TRBJ2-5
D: .
V: TRBV29-1

CDR3: CASSPAETGSGTQYF
DNA: TGCGCCAGCAGCCCAGCGGAGACAGGTAGCGGTACGCAGTATTTT
size: .
J: TRBJ2-3
D: .
V: TRBV4-1

CDR3: CASSPGRTMGYGYTF
DNA: TGTGCCAGCAGCCCGGGACGGACTATGGGATATGGCTACACCTTC
size: .
J: TRBJ1-2
D: .
V: TRBV28

CDR3: CASSLNGHRNTIYF
DNA: TGTGCCAGCAGTTTAAACGGCCACCGAAACACCATATATTTT
size: once
J: TRBJ1-3
D: .
V: TRBV27

CDR3: CATRPGQGVYNEQFF
DNA: TGTGCCACCAGACCGGGACAGGGGGTATACAATGAGCAGTTCTTC
size: .
J: TRBJ2-1
D: TRBD1
V: TRBV24-1

CDR3: CATSLDGELGELFF
DNA: TGTGCCACCAGTCTCGACGGAGAACTCGGGGAGCTGTTTTTT
size: .
J: TRBJ2-2
D: .
V: TRBV24-1

CDR3: CASRLGSAYGYTF
DNA: TGTGCAAGTCGCTTAGGCTCGGCTTATGGCTACACCTTC
size: .
J: TRBJ1-2
D: .
V: TRBV12-2

CDR3: CASSVAGRDYEQYF
DNA: TGTGCCAGCAGCGTAGCGGGAAGGGACTACGAGCAGTACTTC
size: .
J: TRBJ2-7
D: .
V: TRBV9

CDR3: CASSHGTAEAFF
DNA: TGTGCCAGCAGCCACGGGACGGCTGAAGCTTTCTTT
size: few
J: TRBJ1-1
D: .
V: TRBV7-9

CDR3: CASRTSLEQYF
DNA: TGTGCCAGCAGGACTAGTTTAGAGCAGTACTTC
size: .
J: TRBJ2-7
D: .
V: TRBV6-6

CDR3: CASSLELAGEQETQYF
DNA: TGCGCCAGCAGCTTGGAATTAGCGGGGGAACAAGAGACCCAGTACTTC
size: .
J: TRBJ2-5
D: TRBD2
V: TRBV5-1

CDR3: CASSQVRELYEQYF
DNA: TGCGCCAGCAGCCAAGTCCGGGAACTCTACGAGCAGTACTTC
size: .
J: TRBJ2-7
D: .
V: TRBV4-1

CDR3: CATSGRTGELFF
DNA: TGTGCCACCAGCGGACGCACCGGGGAGCTGTTTTTT
size: once
J: TRBJ2-2
D: .
V: TRBV24-1

CDR3: CASNSGTRVPNEQFF
DNA: TGTGCCAGCAATTCCGGGACTAGAGTACCTAATGAGCAGTTCTTC
size: once
J: TRBJ2-1
D: TRBD2
V: TRBV27

CDR3: CASSLTGRTEAFF
DNA: TGTGCCAGCAGCTTAACAGGGAGGACTGAAGCTTTCTTT
size: .
J: TRBJ1-1
D: .
V: TRBV5-6

CDR3: CASGERGVPPDEQFF
DNA: TGTGCCAGCGGGGAGCGGGGGGTCCCCCCGGATGAGCAGTTCTTC
size: .
J: TRBJ2-1
D: TRBD2
V: TRBV6-1

CDR3: CASSRVNEQFF
DNA: TGTGCCAGCAGTAGGGTCAATGAGCAGTTCTTC
size: .
J: TRBJ2-1
D: .
V: TRBV28

CDR3: CASSLVRRTVRNPGANVLTF
DNA: TGTGCCAGCAGCTTAGTCCGCCGGACCGTCCGCAATCCTGGGGCCAACGTCCTGACTTTC
size: .
J: TRBJ2-6
D: .
V: TRBV11-2

CDR3: CASSQGGSITDTQYF
DNA: TGTGCCAGCAGCCAAGGTGGGTCCATCACAGATACGCAGTATTTT
size: .
J: TRBJ2-3
D: .
V: TRBV4-2

CDR3: CASKGRNQPQHF
DNA: TGTGCCAGCAAGGGGAGGAATCAGCCCCAGCATTTT
size: .
J: TRBJ1-5
D: .
V: TRBV2

CDR3: CASSLARTGGPQRPLHF
DNA: TGTGCCAGCAGCTTGGCCCGAACAGGGGGCCCCCAGCGACCCCTCCACTTT
size: once
J: TRBJ1-6
D: TRBD1
V: TRBV5-4

CDR3: CASTEGAGSMGYTF
DNA: TGTGCCAGCACCGAGGGGGCAGGAAGTATGGGCTACACCTTC
size: .
J: TRBJ1-2
D: TRBD1
V: TRBV7-9

CDR3: CASSVADSGSGEQFF
DNA: TGTGCCAGCAGCGTAGCTGATTCCGGGAGTGGTGAGCAGTTCTTC
size: .
J: TRBJ2-1
D: .
V: TRBV9

CDR3: CASRADREVPPNYGYTF
DNA: TGTGCCAGCAGGGCGGACAGGGAAGTCCCTCCTAACTATGGCTACACCTTC
size: .
J: TRBJ1-2
D: TRBD1
V: TRBV28

CDR3: CARGLTSGVCNQPQHF
DNA: TGTGCCAGGGGATTGACCTCTGGTGTGTGCAATCAGCCCCAGCATTTT
size: .
J: TRBJ1-5
D: .
V: TRBV19

CDR3: CASSPTSGSGVWQFF
DNA: TGTGCCAGCAGCCCGACTAGCGGGAGCGGGGTATGGCAGTTCTTC
size: .
J: TRBJ2-1
D: TRBD2
V: TRBV7-9

CDR3: CASSQFIQGTYEQYF
DNA: TGCGCCAGCAGCCAATTCATCCAGGGCACCTACGAGCAGTACTTC
size: .
J: TRBJ2-7
D: .
V: TRBV4-1

CDR3: CASSLGAGAGYTF
DNA: TGTGCCAGCAGCTTGGGAGCTGGGGCTGGCTACACCTTC
size: .
J: TRBJ1-2
D: .
V: TRBV5-6

CDR3: CASSLVGPGTRVINEQFF
DNA: TGTGCCAGCAGCTTGGTTGGTCCCGGGACACGGGTTATCAATGAGCAGTTCTTC
size: .
J: TRBJ2-1
D: .
V: TRBV5-6

CDR3: CASSLNKGWREYTF
DNA: TGTGCCAGCAGTTTAAATAAGGGATGGCGGGAGTACACCTTC
size: .
J: TRBJ1-2
D: .
V: TRBV12-3/TRBV12-4

CDR3: CASSVGTSGTQETQYF
DNA: TGTGCCAGCAGCGTAGGGACTAGCGGGACGCAAGAGACCCAGTACTTC
size: .
J: TRBJ2-5
D: TRBD2
V: TRBV9

CDR3: CASSARNSYTEAFF
DNA: TGTGCCAGCAGTGCCCGAAACAGTTACACTGAAGCTTTCTTT
size: .
J: TRBJ1-1
D: .
V: TRBV6-1

CDR3: CTSSPSPYEQYF
DNA: TGTACCAGCAGTCCCAGCCCCTACGAGCAGTACTTC
size: .
J: TRBJ2-7
D: .
V: TRBV12-3/TRBV12-4

CDR3: CASTLDGETQYF
DNA: TGTGCCAGCACCCTCGATGGGGAGACCCAGTACTTC
size: .
J: TRBJ2-5
D: .
V: TRBV5-6